This passage covers 28 T cell receptor beta chains from one sample sequenced in a study of cytomegalovirus exposure and HLA in healthy donors. The PCR contained 60 Vbeta and 13 Jbeta primers. Clones were read by immunoSEQ multiplex PCR, and TCRdb kept only the in-frame ones, dropping some. The table lists fewer than 150,000 clones, about 84% of them singletons. The source material was PBMCs. Receptors were obtained from a woman aged 40-49 years in good health and CMV-seropositive.

The chain couples TRBV4-2 to TRBJ2-7; 8 bases align to TRBD2. This CDR3 has 16 residues. CDR1 and CDR2 from the germline V gene are LGHNA and YNFKEQ. With V trimmed by 4 bases and J by 4 bases, 12 bases remained unmatched. In nucleotides, the CDR3 is TGTGCCAGCAGCCCCCCCGGGGGCGGGAGGCAGTACGAGCAGTACTTC. Translation gives CASSPPGGGRQYEQYF.

This chain uses TRBV5-4 with TRBJ2-3; tentative D call: TRBD2 (6 bases). V dropped 4 bases and J dropped 3 bases, with 6 bases sitting between them. Germline-derived CDR1 and CDR2 are SGHNT and YYREEE (reference sequence). The CDR3 is 12 residues long. As DNA, the CDR3 is TGTGCCAGCAGCCGGGAGACAGATACGCAGTATTTT. Amino acids: CASSRETDTQYF.

The chain links TRBV6-5 to TRBJ1-4; D gene ambiguous. Trimming cost V 5 bases and J 3 bases, with 10 bases left between them. The CDR3 is 14 residues long. Germline assignment: CDR1 MNHEY and CDR2 SVGAGI. DNA of the CDR3: TGTGCCAGCAGTATGACATTAGCTAATGAAAAACTGTTTTTT. Encoded protein: CASSMTLANEKLFF.

The DNA for the CDR3 is TGTGCCTGGAGTGCCAGCCGGACAGGGCTGACTTCACCCCTCCACTTT. Translation: CAWSASRTGLTSPLHF. The chain is built from TRBV30 and TRBJ1-6, with 8 nucleotides matching TRBD1. This CDR3 is 16 amino acids long. CDR1 GTSNPN and CDR2 SVGIG come from the germline V gene (reference sequence). The ends lost 1 base at V and 9 bases at J; junction bases unmatched: 11.

CDR3 region: CASRKGGGIHNEQFF. As DNA, the CDR3 is TGTGCCAGCAGGAAAGGGGGGGGGATCCACAATGAGCAGTTCTTC. The chain uses TRBV7-2 and TRBJ2-1; TRBD2 is a possible D gene (7 bases). CDR3 size: 15 residues. The V end lost 6 bases, the J end lost 5 bases, and 17 bases lay between the germline ends. The germline V gene has CDR1 SGHTA and CDR2 FQGNSA.

This clone was observed once. The chain has TRBV6-1 and TRBJ2-4; possible D gene TRBD2, 5 bases. CDR3 length: 13 amino acids. V gave up 6 bases and J gave up 9 bases, with 15 bases separating them. The germline gives CDR1 MNHNS, CDR2 SASEGT. The DNA for the CDR3 is TGTGCCAGCAGAGAGACTCTAGGGAGCATTCAGTACTTC. As protein: CASRETLGSIQYF.

The chain carries TRBV7-3 and TRBJ2-1; D perhaps matches TRBD2 (5 bases). Germline CDR1 SGHTA, CDR2 FQGTGA. The CDR3 consists of 16 residues. V lost 5 bases and J lost 2, with 16 bases in between. The CDR3 loop reads CASSPRYGNPYNEQFF. DNA of the CDR3: TGTGCCAGCAGCCCACGGTACGGGAATCCCTACAATGAGCAGTTCTTC.

The chain uses TRBV6-5 and TRBJ2-7; 7 bases are a match to TRBD2. J lost 6 bases, V lost 5 bases, and 10 bases had no gene match. CDR3 length: 14 residues. Germline V lookup: CDR1 MNHEY, CDR2 SVGAGI. The CDR3 DNA sequence: TGTGCCAGCAGTCGGGAGGAAGGATCTCGCGAGCAGTACTTC. Translation gives CASSREEGSREQYF.

Concerning this clone itself: A junction boundary mismatches the germline segment, possibly from a read error. In nucleotides, the CDR3 is TGTTCCAGCAGCTCCCTAGTGGCAGATACGCAGTATTTT. Residues: CSSSSLVADTQYF. The V gene is TRBV7-9, the J gene TRBJ2-3; D gene uncertain. From germline, CDR1 is SEHNR and CDR2 FQNEAQ (reference sequence). The CDR3 runs 13 residues.

The rearrangement links TRBV10-3 to TRBJ1-2, with a tentative D call TRBD1 (6 bases). Per the germline V gene, CDR1 is ENHRY and CDR2 is SYGVKD. The CDR3 has 15 amino acids. V gave up 2 bases and J gave up 3 bases, with 13 bases separating them. CDR3 nucleotide sequence: TGTGCCATCAGTGAGAGTCGGGACAATGACTATGGCTACACCTTC. This encodes CAISESRDNDYGYTF.

The chain carries TRBV7-6 and TRBJ2-7, with D uncertain. This CDR3 is 12 amino acids long. CDR1 is SGHVS and CDR2 is FNYEAQ in the germline V gene. The V end was cut by 5 bases, the J end by 3 bases, with 8 bases between. CDR3: CASSDSGYEQYF. As DNA, the CDR3 is TGTGCCAGCAGCGATTCGGGCTACGAGCAGTACTTC.

This clone was observed a single time. The chain recombines TRBV7-8 with TRBJ1-1, with D perhaps matching TRBD1 (5 bases). The CDR3 is 12 residues long. The V gene's germline CDR1 is SGHVS and CDR2 FQNEAQ. V gave up 5 bases and J gave up 11 bases, with 15 bases separating them. The chain's CDR3 is CASSRTFPVAFF. The CDR3 nucleotides are TGTGCCAGCAGCCGGACATTTCCAGTGGCTTTCTTT.

V and J are TRBV11-3 and TRBJ2-1; 7 bases are shared with TRBD1. J gave up 4 bases and V 1 base, and 4 bases lay outside the gene matches. The CDR3 is 15 residues long. Germline V gene lookup returns CDR1 SGHNT and CDR2 YENEEA. The CDR3 coding sequence is TGTGCCAGCAGCTTAGGGGACAGTATATACAATGAGCAGTTCTTC. Protein sequence: CASSLGDSIYNEQFF.

The chain joins TRBV5-6 to TRBJ2-1, with no clear D. CDR1 and CDR2 (germline): SGHDT, YYEEEE. The V end lost 4 bases, the J end lost 6 bases, and 5 bases lay between the germline ends. CDR3 length: 11 amino acids. The chain's CDR3 is CASSHTNEQFF. CDR3 nucleotide sequence: TGTGCCAGCAGCCACACCAATGAGCAGTTCTTC.

This rearrangement joins TRBV5-1 to TRBJ1-2, with 8 bases fitting TRBD1. The length of the CDR3 is 16 residues. V lost 6 bases, J lost 0 bases, and 10 bases stayed unmatched. Germline V gene sequence: CDR1 SGHRS, CDR2 YFSETQ. CDR3 residues: CASILTPGQANYGYTF. CDR3 in DNA: TGCGCCAGCATCCTCACCCCGGGACAGGCTAACTATGGCTACACCTTC. Full variable domain (remainder filled in from reference TRBV5-1 and TRBJ1-2): KAGVTQTPRYLIKTRGQQVTLSCSPISGHRSVSWYQQTPGQGLQFLFEYFSETQRNKGNFPGRFSGRQFSNSRSEMNVSTLELGDSALYLCASILTPGQANYGYTFGSGTRLTVV.

This clone was detected only once. The chain couples TRBV9 to TRBJ2-2, with 11 positions matching TRBD2. The V gene end was trimmed by 1 base and the J gene end by 0 bases; junction bases not matched to a gene: 5. Looked up from germline, CDR1 is SGDLS and CDR2 is YYNGEE. This CDR3 has 18 amino acids. The CDR3 region is CASSVLAGGHANTGELFF. The CDR3 coding sequence is TGTGCCAGCAGCGTACTAGCGGGAGGCCACGCGAACACCGGGGAGCTGTTTTTT.

About this clone: This CDR3 is also generated by other DNA sequences in the sample. This CDR3 is CASSEARGGVEKLFF. The CDR3 DNA follows: TGTGCCAGCAGTGAAGCGCGGGGGGGGGTTGAAAAACTGTTTTTT. The V call is TRBV6-1, the J call TRBJ1-4; D may be TRBD1 (5 bases). The germline V gene has CDR1 MNHNS and CDR2 SASEGT. The ends were cut back, 0 bases at V and 7 bases at J, with 12 bases in the middle. This CDR3 comprises 15 residues.

The chain recombines TRBV29-1 with TRBJ2-5; weak D call: TRBD1 (6 bases). The J call is doubtful: the DNA matches TRBJ2-7 better. Per germline, CDR1 SQVTM and CDR2 ANQGSEA. This CDR3 comprises 11 residues. CDR3 nucleotides: TGCAGCGTTCCCCAGGGGTCCGAGCAGTACTTC. As protein: CSVPQGSEQYF.

This chain uses TRBV2 with TRBJ2-3; TRBD2 matches at 10 bases. Germline trimming cut 7 bases from V and 6 bases from J; bases unmatched to any gene: 7. The germline V gene has CDR1 SNHLY and CDR2 FYNNEI. The CDR3 sequence is 14 residues long. CDR3 DNA sequence: TGTGCCAGCATAGCTAGCGGGAGAGTCGATACGCAGTATTTT. Its protein product is CASIASGRVDTQYF.

This clone showed up just a few times. The CDR3 nucleotides are TGTGCCAGCAGGGTCGGGTCAAGGAATGAAAAACTGTTTTTT. The encoded protein is CASRVGSRNEKLFF. The V call is TRBV28, the J call TRBJ1-4, with no clear D. Germline V gives CDR1 MDHEN, CDR2 SYDVKM. The CDR3 has 14 amino acids. Trimming pared 6 bases from V and 5 bases from J, leaving 13 bases between.

In nucleotides, the CDR3 is TGTGCCACCAGCAGAGGGGCTTACTACGAGCAGTACTTC. Translated: CATSRGAYYEQYF. The V gene is TRBV15, the J gene TRBJ2-7, with no clear D. The CDR3 extends over 13 amino acids. V was clipped by 1 base and J by 3 bases, with 7 bases between them. Looked up from germline, CDR1 is LNHNV and CDR2 is YYDKDF (reference sequence).

The chain employs TRBV6-1 and TRBJ1-2; 10 bases agree with TRBD1. In germline, CDR1 is MNHNS, CDR2 SASEGT. The J segment lost 8 bases and the V segment lost 7 bases, leaving 13 bases of the junction unmatched. CDR3 length: 15 amino acids. The CDR3: CASNLPGQGLGGYTF. For the CDR3, the DNA is TGTGCCAGCAATTTACCGGGACAGGGGTTAGGAGGCTACACCTTC.

The J gene is TRBJ2-1, the V gene TRBV7-8; 9 bases map to TRBD2. V gave up 5 bases and J gave up 10 bases; unmatched junction bases: 15. Germline CDR1 SGHVS, CDR2 FQNEAQ. This CDR3 has 16 residues. The CDR3 bases are TGTGCCAGCAGCCGAACAGTAGCGGGAGAGTCGAGGGAGCAGTTCTTC. This codes for CASSRTVAGESREQFF.

This sequence joins TRBV6-5 and TRBJ2-5, with TRBD2 identical over 9 bases. With V trimmed by 7 bases and J by 5 bases, 11 bases remained unmatched. Germline CDR1 and CDR2: MNHEY and SVGAGI. The CDR3 is 15 residues long. The CDR3 DNA sequence: TGTGCCAGCACTTCTACCGGGACTAGCACTGAGACCCAGTACTTC. Translated: CASTSTGTSTETQYF.

This chain connects TRBV7-2 to TRBJ2-2; 7 nucleotides align to TRBD1. The CDR3 has 15 amino acids. From germline, CDR1 is SGHTA and CDR2 FQGNSA. V lost 7 bases to trimming and J lost 5 bases; unmatched junction nucleotides: 10. This CDR3 reads CASTVRGGSTGELFF. As DNA, the CDR3 is TGTGCCAGCACCGTAAGAGGGGGCAGTACCGGGGAGCTGTTTTTT.

The CDR3 nucleotides read TGTGCCAGCAGCTGGGGAGAGCACAATGAGCAGTTCTTC. Translating gives CASSWGEHNEQFF. The chain links TRBV11-3 to TRBJ2-1, with D possibly TRBD2 on 5 matching bases. This CDR3 contains 13 residues. Trimming removed 4 bases at V and 5 bases at J, with 9 bases between. CDR1 is SGHNT, CDR2 YENEEA, per germline. Full variable domain (remainder filled in from reference TRBV11-3 and TRBJ2-1): EAGVVQSPRYKIIEKKQPVAFWCNPISGHNTLYWYLQNLGQGPELLIRYENEEAVDDSQLPKDRFSAERLKGVDSTLKIQPAELGDSAVYLCASSWGEHNEQFFGPGTRLTVL.

The chain has TRBV5-5 and TRBJ2-1; TRBD1 aligns across 7 bases. The V gene end was trimmed by 2 bases and the J gene end by 7 bases; junction bases not matched to a gene: 6. In germline, CDR1 is SGHKS, CDR2 YYEKEE (reference sequence). The CDR3 has 14 amino acids. The CDR3 region is CASSFVGGRNEQFF. For the CDR3, the DNA is TGTGCCAGCAGCTTTGTAGGGGGCAGGAATGAGCAGTTCTTC.

The V gene is TRBV7-3, the J gene TRBJ2-1; 12 nucleotides agree with TRBD2. In germline, CDR1 is SGHTA, CDR2 FQGTGA. There are 15 residues in the CDR3. V dropped 6 bases and J dropped 8; count of bases not matched to a gene: 8. CDR3 sequence: CASSKWTSGKDEQFF. CDR3 in DNA: TGTGCCAGCAGTAAGTGGACTAGCGGGAAGGATGAGCAGTTCTTC.